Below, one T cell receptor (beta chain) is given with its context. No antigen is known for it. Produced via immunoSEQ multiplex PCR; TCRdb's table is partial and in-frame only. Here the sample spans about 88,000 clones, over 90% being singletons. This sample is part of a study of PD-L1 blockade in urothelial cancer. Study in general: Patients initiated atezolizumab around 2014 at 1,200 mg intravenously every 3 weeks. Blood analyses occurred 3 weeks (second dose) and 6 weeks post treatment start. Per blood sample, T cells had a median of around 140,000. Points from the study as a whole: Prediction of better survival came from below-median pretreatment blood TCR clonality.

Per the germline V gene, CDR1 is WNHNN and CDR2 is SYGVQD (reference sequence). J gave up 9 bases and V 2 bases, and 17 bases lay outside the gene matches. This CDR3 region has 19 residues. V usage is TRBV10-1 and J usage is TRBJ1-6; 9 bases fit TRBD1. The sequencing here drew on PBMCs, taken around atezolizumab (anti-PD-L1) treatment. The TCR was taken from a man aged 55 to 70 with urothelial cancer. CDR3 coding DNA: TGCGCCAGCAGTGAGACTTCGCCGTCGGACAGGGGTTCATCTTCACCCCTCCACTTT. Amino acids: CASSETSPSDRGSSSPLHF.